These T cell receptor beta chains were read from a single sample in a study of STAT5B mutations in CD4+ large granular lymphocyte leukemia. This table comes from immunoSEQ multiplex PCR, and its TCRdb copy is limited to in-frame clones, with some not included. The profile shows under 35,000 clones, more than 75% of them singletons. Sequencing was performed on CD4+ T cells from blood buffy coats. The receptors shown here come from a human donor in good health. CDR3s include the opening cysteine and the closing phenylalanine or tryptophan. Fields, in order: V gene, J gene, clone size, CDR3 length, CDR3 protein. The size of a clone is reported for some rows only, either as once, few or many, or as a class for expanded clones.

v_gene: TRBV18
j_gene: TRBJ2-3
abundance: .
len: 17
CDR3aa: CASSLNSLAGVSDTQYF

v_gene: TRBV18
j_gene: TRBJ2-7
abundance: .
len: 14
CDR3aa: CASSPPWGSYEQYF

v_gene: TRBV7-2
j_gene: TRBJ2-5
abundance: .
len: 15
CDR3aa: CASSSPGHGLDTQYF

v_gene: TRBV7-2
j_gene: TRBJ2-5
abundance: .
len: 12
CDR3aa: CASSFRGETQYF

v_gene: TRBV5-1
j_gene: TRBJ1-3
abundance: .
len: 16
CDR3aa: CASSLVSGVDGNTIYF

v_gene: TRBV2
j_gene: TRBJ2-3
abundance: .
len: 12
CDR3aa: CASSERVDTQYF

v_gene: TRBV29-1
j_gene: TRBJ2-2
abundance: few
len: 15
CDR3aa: CSVKVGTGRTGELFF

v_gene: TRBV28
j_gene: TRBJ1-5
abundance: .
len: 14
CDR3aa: CASRGTGNYQPQHF

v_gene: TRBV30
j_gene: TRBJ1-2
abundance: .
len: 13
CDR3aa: CAWSSAGGRGYTF

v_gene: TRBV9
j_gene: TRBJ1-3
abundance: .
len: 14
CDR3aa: CASSRGDSGNTIYF

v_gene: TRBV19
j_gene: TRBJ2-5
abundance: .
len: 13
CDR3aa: CASSGGLGETQYF

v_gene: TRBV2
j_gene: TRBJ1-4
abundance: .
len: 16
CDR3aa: CASSEVLGGANEKLFF

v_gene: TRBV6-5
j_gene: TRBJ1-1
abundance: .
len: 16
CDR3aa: CASSYSPGAGNTEAFF

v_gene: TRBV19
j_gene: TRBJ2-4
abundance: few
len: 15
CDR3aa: CASSIATGSLNIQYF